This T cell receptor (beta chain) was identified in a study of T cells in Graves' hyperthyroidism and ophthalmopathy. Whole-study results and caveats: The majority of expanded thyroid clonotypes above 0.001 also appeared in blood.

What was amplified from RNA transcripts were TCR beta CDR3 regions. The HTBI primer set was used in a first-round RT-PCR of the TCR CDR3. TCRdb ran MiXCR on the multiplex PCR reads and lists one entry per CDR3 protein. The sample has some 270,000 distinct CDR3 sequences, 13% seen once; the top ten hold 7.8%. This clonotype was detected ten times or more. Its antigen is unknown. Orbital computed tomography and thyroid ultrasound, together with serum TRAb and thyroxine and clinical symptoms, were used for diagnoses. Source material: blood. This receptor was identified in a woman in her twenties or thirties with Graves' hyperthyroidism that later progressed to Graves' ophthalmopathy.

CDR3 DNA: TGCAGTGCTAGAGATTCGGACAGGATGTTCAATGAGCAGTTCTTC. Translation: CSARDSDRMFNEQFF. The chain links TRBV20-1 to TRBJ2-1; 7 nucleotides line up with TRBD1. In germline, CDR1 is DFQATT, CDR2 SNEGSKA (reference sequence). The CDR3 contains 15 residues. The V and J ends lost 0 bases and 6 bases, in that order; junction bases with no gene match: 8.